This T cell receptor (beta chain) was captured in a study of CD8 T cells in Susac syndrome. Germline CDR1 and CDR2: LNHDA and SQIVND (reference sequence). V was trimmed by 5 bases and J by 3 bases, leaving 11 bases between them. The length of the CDR3 is 13 residues. RNA was extracted with the RNeasy kit, and a quantity of about 0.45 to 1 ug was reverse transcribed using random hexamers. The method of amplification for TCR beta CDR3 was immunoSEQ multiplex PCR, covering 54 Vbeta and 13 Jbeta. Via MiXCR, TCRdb re-called the immunoSEQ multiplex PCR reads, giving one row per CDR3 protein. The sample lists about 130,000 distinct CDR3 sequences; approximately 93% were seen once. CD8+ and CD4+ T cells taken from blood had their TCR beta sequenced. While CD8+ and CD4+ T cells were isolated negatively, TEMRA cells were enriched by FACS.

The TCR comes from a human donor with multiple sclerosis. The sample consisted of CD8+ T cells from PBMCs. The genes are TRBV19 and TRBJ2-7; D is uncertain. CDR3 loop: CASSSRTGYEQYF. The CDR3 nucleotides read TGTGCCAGTAGTTCCCGAACTGGCTACGAGCAGTACTTC.